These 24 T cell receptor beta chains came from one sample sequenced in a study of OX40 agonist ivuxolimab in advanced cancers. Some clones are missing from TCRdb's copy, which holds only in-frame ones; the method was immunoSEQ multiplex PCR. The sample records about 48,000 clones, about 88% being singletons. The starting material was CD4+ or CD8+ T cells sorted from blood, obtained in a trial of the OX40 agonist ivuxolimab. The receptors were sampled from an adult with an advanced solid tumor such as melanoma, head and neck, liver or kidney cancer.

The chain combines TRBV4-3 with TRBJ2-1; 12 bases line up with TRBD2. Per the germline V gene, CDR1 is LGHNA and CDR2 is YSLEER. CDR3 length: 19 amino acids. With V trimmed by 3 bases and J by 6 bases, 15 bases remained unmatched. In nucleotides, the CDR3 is TGCGCCAGCAGCCAGGCAAGCACTAGCGGGGGGTACTCTTTCAATGAGCAGTTCTTC. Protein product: CASSQASTSGGYSFNEQFF.

The CDR3 DNA reads as TGTGCCAGCAGCCCTATGACGGGACGCTGGCTCGAGCAGTACTTC. As protein: CASSPMTGRWLEQYF. This chain uses TRBV28 with TRBJ2-7; the D gene could be TRBD1 or TRBD2 (5 bases each). Germline CDR1 MDHEN, CDR2 SYDVKM. The CDR3 has 15 residues. The V end was cut by 6 bases, the J end by 6 bases, with 21 bases between.

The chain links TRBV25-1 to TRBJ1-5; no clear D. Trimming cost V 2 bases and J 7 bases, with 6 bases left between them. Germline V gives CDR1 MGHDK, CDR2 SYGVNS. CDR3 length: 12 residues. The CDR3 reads CASSEGVQPQHF. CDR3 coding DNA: TGTGCCAGCAGTGAAGGGGTACAGCCCCAGCATTTT.

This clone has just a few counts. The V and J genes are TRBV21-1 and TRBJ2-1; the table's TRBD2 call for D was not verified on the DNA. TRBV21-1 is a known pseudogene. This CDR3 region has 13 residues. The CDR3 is CASRRDKRNEQFF. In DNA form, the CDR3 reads TGTGCCAGCAGGCGGGATAAGAGGAATGAGCAGTTCTTC.

The CDR3 here is CASSRPDRGLEDTQYF. CDR3 nucleotides: TGTGCCAGCAGCCGCCCGGACAGGGGGCTGGAAGATACGCAGTATTTT. This chain links TRBV5-4 with TRBJ2-3, with TRBD1 matching over 11 bases. The CDR3 covers 16 residues. The V and J ends lost 4 bases and 5 bases, in that order; junction bases with no gene match: 9. CDR1 is SGHNT and CDR2 is YYREEE in the germline V gene (reference sequence).

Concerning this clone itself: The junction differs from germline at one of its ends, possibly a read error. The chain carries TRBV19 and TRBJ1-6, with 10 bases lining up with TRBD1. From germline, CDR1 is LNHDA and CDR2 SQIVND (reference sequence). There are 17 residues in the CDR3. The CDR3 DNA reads TGTGCCAGCGAGCCTCGAGGTGGGACAGGGGATAAATCACCCCTCCACTTT. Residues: CASEPRGGTGDKSPLHF. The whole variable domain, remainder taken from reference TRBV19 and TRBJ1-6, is DGGITQSPKYLFRKEGQNVTLSCEQNLNHDAMYWYRQDPGQGLRLIYYSQIVNDFQKGDIAEGYSVSREKKESFPLTVTSAQKNPTAFYLCASEPRGGTGDKSPLHFGNGTRLTVT.

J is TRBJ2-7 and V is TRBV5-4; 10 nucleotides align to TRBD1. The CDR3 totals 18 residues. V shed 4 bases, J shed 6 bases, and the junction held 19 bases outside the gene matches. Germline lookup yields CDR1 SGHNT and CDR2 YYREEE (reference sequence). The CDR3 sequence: CASSPPRTPGQGTSEQYF. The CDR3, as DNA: TGTGCCAGCAGCCCTCCACGAACCCCGGGACAGGGGACTTCCGAGCAGTACTTC.

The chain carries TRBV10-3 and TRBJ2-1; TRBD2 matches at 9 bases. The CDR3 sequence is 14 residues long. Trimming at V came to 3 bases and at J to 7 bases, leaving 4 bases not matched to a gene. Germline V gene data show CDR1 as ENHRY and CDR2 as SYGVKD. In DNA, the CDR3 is TGTGCCATCAGTGATAGGACTAGCGATAATGAGCAGTTCTTC. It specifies CAISDRTSDNEQFF.

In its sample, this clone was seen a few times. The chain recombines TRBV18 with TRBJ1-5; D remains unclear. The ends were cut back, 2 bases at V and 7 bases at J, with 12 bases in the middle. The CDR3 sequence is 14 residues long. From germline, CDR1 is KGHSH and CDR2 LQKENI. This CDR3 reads CASSPMERVQPQHF. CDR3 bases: TGTGCCAGCTCACCAATGGAGAGGGTACAGCCCCAGCATTTT.

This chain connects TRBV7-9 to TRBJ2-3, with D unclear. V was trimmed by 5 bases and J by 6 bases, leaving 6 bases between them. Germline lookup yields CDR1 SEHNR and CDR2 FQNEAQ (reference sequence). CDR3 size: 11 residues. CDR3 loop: CASSQGDTQYF. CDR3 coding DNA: TGTGCCAGCAGCCAAGGGGATACGCAGTATTTT. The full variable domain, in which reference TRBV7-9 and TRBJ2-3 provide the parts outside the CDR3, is DTGVSQNPRHKITKRGQNVTFRCDPISEHNRLYWYRQTLGQGPEFLTYFQNEAQLEKSRLLSDRFSAERPKGSFSTLEIQRTEQGDSAMYLCASSQGDTQYFGPGTRLTVL.

The CDR3 DNA follows: TGTGCCAGCAGCTTATCGAGGGCGGAGACCCAGTACTTC. Translation gives CASSLSRAETQYF. The chain recombines TRBV7-2 with TRBJ2-5; D may be TRBD2 (5 bases). Germline V lookup: CDR1 SGHTA, CDR2 FQGNSA. V shed 2 bases and J shed 5 bases, with 9 bases lying between them. The CDR3 contains 13 residues.

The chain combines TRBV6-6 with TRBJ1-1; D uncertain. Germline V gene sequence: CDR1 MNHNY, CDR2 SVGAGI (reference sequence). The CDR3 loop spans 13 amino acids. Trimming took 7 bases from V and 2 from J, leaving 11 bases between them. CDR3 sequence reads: CASTVKGNTEAFF. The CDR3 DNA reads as TGTGCCAGCACCGTGAAGGGAAACACTGAAGCTTTCTTT.

In DNA, the CDR3 is TGTGCCAGCAGCTCCAGCTATGACAGGGCCACCGGGGAGCTGTTTTTT. This gives the protein CASSSSYDRATGELFF. This chain joins TRBV11-2 and TRBJ2-2; 7 nucleotides line up with TRBD1. CDR3 length: 16 residues. J gave up 4 bases and V 4 bases, and 9 bases lay outside the gene matches. Germline CDR1 is SGHAT and CDR2 is FQNNGV.

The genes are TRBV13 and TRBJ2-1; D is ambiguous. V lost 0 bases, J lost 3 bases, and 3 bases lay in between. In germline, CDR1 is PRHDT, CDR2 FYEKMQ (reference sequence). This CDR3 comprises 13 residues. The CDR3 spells CASSLGGYNEQFF. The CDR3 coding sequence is TGTGCCAGCAGCTTAGGCGGCTACAATGAGCAGTTCTTC. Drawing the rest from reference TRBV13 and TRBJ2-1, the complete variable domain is AAGVIQSPRHLIKEKRETATLKCYPIPRHDTVYWYQQGPGQDPQFLISFYEKMQSDKGSIPDRFSAQQFSDYHSELNMSSLELGDSALYFCASSLGGYNEQFFGPGTRLTVL.

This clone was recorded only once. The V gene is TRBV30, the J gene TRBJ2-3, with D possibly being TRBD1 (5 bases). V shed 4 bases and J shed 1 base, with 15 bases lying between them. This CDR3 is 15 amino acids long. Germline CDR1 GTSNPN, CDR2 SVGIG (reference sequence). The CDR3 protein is CAWTRVGAGTDTQYF. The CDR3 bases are TGTGCCTGGACTCGCGTTGGGGCCGGCACAGATACGCAGTATTTT. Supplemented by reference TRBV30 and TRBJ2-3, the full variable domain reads SQTIHQWPATLVQPVGSPLSLECTVEGTSNPNLYWYRQAAGRGLQLLFYSVGIGQISSEVPQNLSASRPQDRQFILSSKKLLLSDSGFYLCAWTRVGAGTDTQYFGPGTRLTVL.

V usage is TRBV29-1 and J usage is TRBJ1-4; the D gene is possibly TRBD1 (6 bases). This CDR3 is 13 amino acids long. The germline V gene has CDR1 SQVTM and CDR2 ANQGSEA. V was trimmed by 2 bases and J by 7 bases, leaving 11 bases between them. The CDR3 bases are TGCAGCGTTGAATCAGGGGACGGTGAAAAACTGTTTTTT. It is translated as CSVESGDGEKLFF.

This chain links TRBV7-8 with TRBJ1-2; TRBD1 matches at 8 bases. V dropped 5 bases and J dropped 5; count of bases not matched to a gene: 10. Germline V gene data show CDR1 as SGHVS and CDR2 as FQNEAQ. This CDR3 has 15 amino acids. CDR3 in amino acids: CASSPTPTGAYGYTF. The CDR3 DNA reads TGTGCCAGCAGCCCAACACCGACAGGGGCGTATGGCTACACCTTC.

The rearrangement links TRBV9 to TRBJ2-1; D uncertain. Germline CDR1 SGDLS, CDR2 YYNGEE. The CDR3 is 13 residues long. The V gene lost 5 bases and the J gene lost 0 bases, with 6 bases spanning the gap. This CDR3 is CASSPDSYNEQFF. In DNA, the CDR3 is TGTGCCAGCAGTCCGGACTCCTACAATGAGCAGTTCTTC.

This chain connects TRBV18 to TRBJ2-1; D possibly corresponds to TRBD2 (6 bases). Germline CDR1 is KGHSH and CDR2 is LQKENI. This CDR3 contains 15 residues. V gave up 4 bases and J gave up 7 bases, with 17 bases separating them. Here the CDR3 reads CASSLGTRRVNEQFF. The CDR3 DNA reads TGTGCCAGCTCACTCGGGACTCGCCGGGTTAATGAGCAGTTCTTC.

This chain's CDR3 is CAIGRENTIYF. The CDR3 region has the DNA TGTGCCATAGGGAGGGAAAACACCATATATTTT. The rearrangement links TRBV10-3 to TRBJ1-3, with unresolved D. Trimming took off 9 bases at V and 6 bases at J, with 9 bases between the two ends. The CDR3 is 11 residues long. Germline V gives CDR1 ENHRY, CDR2 SYGVKD.

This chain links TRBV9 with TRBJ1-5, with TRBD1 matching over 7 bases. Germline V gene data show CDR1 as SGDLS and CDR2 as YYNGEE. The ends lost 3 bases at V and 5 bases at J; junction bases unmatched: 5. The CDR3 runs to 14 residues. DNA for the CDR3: TGTGCCAGCAGCGAGGGACAGAACCATCAGCCCCAGCATTTT. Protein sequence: CASSEGQNHQPQHF.

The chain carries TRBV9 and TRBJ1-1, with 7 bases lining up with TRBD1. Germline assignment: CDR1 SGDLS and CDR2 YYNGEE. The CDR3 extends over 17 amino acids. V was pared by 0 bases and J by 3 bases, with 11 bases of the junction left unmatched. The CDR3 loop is CASSVATGTVEDTEAFF. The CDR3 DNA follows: TGTGCCAGCAGCGTAGCTACGGGGACAGTAGAAGACACTGAAGCTTTCTTT.

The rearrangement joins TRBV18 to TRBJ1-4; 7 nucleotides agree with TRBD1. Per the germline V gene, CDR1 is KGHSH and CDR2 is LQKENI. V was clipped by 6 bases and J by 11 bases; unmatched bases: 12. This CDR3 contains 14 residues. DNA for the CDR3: TGTGCCAGCTCGGATCGGACAGGAGATGTGAAACTGTTTTTT. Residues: CASSDRTGDVKLFF.

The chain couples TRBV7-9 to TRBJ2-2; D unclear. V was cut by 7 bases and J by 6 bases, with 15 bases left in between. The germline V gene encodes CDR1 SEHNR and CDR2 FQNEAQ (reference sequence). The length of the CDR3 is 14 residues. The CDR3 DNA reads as TGTGCCAGCATCCAGCTTTTAGGCCCCGGGGAGCTGTTTTTT. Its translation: CASIQLLGPGELFF.